Presented here are 5 T cell receptor beta chains from one specimen sequenced in a study of blood T cell repertoires in COVID-19. Libraries were prepared by immunoSEQ multiplex PCR; TCRdb keeps only in-frame clonotypes and omits some of them. The sample lists about 160,000 clones; 65% to 90% were seen once. Sequencing was done on a sample of peripheral blood. The receptors were gathered from a woman between 40 and 55 years old with COVID-19, enrolled during active disease.

The chain carries TRBV6-6 and TRBJ1-6; D call uncertain. The CDR3 spans 16 residues. CDR1 and CDR2 (germline): MNHNY, SVGAGI (reference sequence). V lost 7 bases and J lost 0, with 13 bases in between. CDR3 nucleotides: TGTGCCAGCATGGTTCTGCGGAGCTCCTATAATTCACCCCTCCACTTT. Translation: CASMVLRSSYNSPLHF.

This clone has only a few counts. This chain links TRBV3-1 (or the pseudogene TRBV3-2) with TRBJ2-5; 10 bases line up with TRBD2. The CDR3 runs to 14 residues. Germline loops: CDR1 LGHDT, CDR2 YNNKEL (reference sequence). V was clipped by 4 bases and J by 7 bases; unmatched bases: 6. Written as DNA, the CDR3 is TGTGCCAGCAGCCCTAGCGGGAGATCTGTGACCCAGTACTTC. This codes for CASSPSGRSVTQYF.

The chain recombines TRBV19 with TRBJ2-6; tentative D call: TRBD2 (5 bases). V lost 11 bases, J lost 2 bases, and 19 bases lay in between. Looked up from germline, CDR1 is LNHDA and CDR2 is SQIVND (reference sequence). There are 16 residues in the CDR3. The DNA of the CDR3 is TGTGCCGCCTCTCTCGAAGGGAGTCCTGGGGCCAACGTCCTGACTTTC. Residues: CAASLEGSPGANVLTF.

The chain recombines TRBV9 with TRBJ2-3; 11 positions agree with TRBD2. Germline values: CDR1 SGDLS, CDR2 YYNGEE. V lost 0 bases to trimming and J lost 2 bases; unmatched junction nucleotides: 2. CDR3 length: 16 amino acids. The CDR3 DNA follows: TGTGCCAGCAGCGTAGGACTAGCGGGGTTCACAGATACGCAGTATTTT. Its protein is CASSVGLAGFTDTQYF.

This clone came up once. V usage is TRBV7-3 and J usage is TRBJ2-1; 8 bases fit TRBD2. The germline CDR1 and CDR2 sequences are SGHTA and FQGTGA. The CDR3 runs 18 residues. J was trimmed by 5 bases and V by 3 bases; bases with no gene match: 15. This chain's CDR3 is CASSFRTSGRLRNNEQFF. In DNA form, the CDR3 reads TGTGCCAGCAGCTTTCGCACGAGCGGGAGATTGAGGAACAATGAGCAGTTCTTC.